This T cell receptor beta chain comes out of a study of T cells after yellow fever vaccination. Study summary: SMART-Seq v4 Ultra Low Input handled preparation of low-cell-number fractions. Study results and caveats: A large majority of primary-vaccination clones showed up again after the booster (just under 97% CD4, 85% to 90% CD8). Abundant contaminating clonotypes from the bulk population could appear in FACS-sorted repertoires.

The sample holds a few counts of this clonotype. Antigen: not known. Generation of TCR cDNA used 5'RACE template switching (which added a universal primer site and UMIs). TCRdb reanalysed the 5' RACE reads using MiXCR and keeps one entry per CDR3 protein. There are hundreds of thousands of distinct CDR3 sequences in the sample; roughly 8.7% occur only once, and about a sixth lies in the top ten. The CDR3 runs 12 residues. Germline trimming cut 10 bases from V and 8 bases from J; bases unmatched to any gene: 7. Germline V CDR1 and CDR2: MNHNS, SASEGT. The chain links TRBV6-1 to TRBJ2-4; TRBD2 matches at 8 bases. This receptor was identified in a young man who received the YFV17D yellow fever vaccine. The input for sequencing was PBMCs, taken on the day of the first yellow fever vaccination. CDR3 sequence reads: CATLGRVDIQYF. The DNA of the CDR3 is TGTGCCACCCTCGGGAGGGTCGACATTCAGTACTTC.